The rows below give T cell receptor beta chains drawn from one sample of a study of CD8 T cells in ankylosing spondylitis. TCRdb independently ran MiXCR on the 5' RACE reads; one entry per CDR3 protein. The profile shows roughly 180,000 distinct CDR3 sequences, 10% to 15% of them singletons. Sequenced material: blood, either unsorted or a sorted T cell fraction (not recorded which). Receptors originate from a female donor with ankylosing spondylitis or in good health (not recorded which). Each CDR3 is given with its conserved first and last residue. The order of the fields is V gene, J gene, CDR3 protein.

>TRBV7-2|TRBJ2-7
CASSLRGLAGAREQYF
>TRBV20-1|TRBJ2-7
CSAAPVTGGSEQYF
>TRBV9|TRBJ1-1
CASSVHPNTEAFF
>TRBV28|TRBJ1-1
CASSERKWESTEAFF
>TRBV5-4|TRBJ2-3
CASTLGLAVTDTQYF
>TRBV7-3|TRBJ2-1
CASSSGPGGIYNEQFF
>TRBV2|TRBJ2-2
CASSEQGGNTGELFF
>TRBV6-1|TRBJ1-5
CASRTTGMDQPQHF
>TRBV27|TRBJ2-3
CASSSSGTGTDTQYF
>TRBV25-1|TRBJ2-2
CASSEYQSSGELFF
>TRBV5-1|TRBJ2-5
CASSLDRLQETQYF
>TRBV10-3|TRBJ2-7
CAISESAGIAYEQYF
>TRBV7-2|TRBJ1-1
CASSLGINTEAFF
>TRBV5-6|TRBJ2-2
CASSAMGELGWTGELFF
>TRBV20-1|TRBJ2-1
CSARRFGGNEQFF
>TRBV7-2|TRBJ1-1
CASTPLVNTEAFF
>TRBV28|TRBJ2-5
CASSLPFQETQYF
>TRBV28|TRBJ2-5
CASSSPGTAQETQYF
>TRBV7-9|TRBJ2-7
CASSIIGQGSYEQYF
>TRBV18|TRBJ1-1
CASSPGRRQGFGSEAFF
>TRBV7-9|TRBJ2-1
CASQMSSYNEQFF
>TRBV11-3|TRBJ2-5
CASSLDSASGLTQYF
>TRBV29-1|TRBJ2-5
CSVESQETQYF
>TRBV6-1|TRBJ2-1
CASNPGLAGAHEQFF
>TRBV4-2|TRBJ2-7
CASSQFPGATSGSSYEQYF
>TRBV20-1|TRBJ1-6
CSAPFGQEVNSPLHF
>TRBV11-2|TRBJ2-1
CASRQREHEQFF
>TRBV5-1|TRBJ2-1
CASSEGRAGDEQFF
>TRBV7-9|TRBJ1-2
CASTSVTGLANYGYTF
>TRBV7-3|TRBJ2-1
CASSAVPSSYNEQFF
>TRBV20-1|TRBJ2-1
CSASGSSSYNEQFF
>TRBV30|TRBJ2-7
CAWSGLAGYEQYF
>TRBV20-1|TRBJ2-5
CSARDIRQGPPQYF
>TRBV15|TRBJ1-4
CATSRDWAELNEKLFF
>TRBV6-2/TRBV6-3|TRBJ2-2
CASTPERIGGASGELFF
>TRBV7-2|TRBJ1-2
CASSPADAPSYTF
>TRBV28|TRBJ2-6
CASTIPQGSSSGANVLTF
>TRBV6-5|TRBJ2-2
CASSSQAGGFGELFF
>TRBV12-3/TRBV12-4|TRBJ2-1
CASSLLRDSSGQFF
>TRBV5-1|TRBJ2-3
CASSLEGRHLTDTQYF
>TRBV7-3|TRBJ2-3
CASSLYKRANYTDTQYF
>TRBV9|TRBJ2-1
CASSVLGTSGSREQFF
>TRBV9|TRBJ2-3
CASSVDPGSTDTQYF
>TRBV7-9|TRBJ1-2
CASSHPRDPLTNYGYTF
>TRBV5-6|TRBJ2-7
CASSRLWGEQYF
>TRBV5-6|TRBJ2-7
CASSGMGLVLREQYF
>TRBV5-1|TRBJ2-7
CASSTGTSGSLSYEQYF
>TRBV7-9|TRBJ2-7
CASSLEQGDEQYF
>TRBV7-2|TRBJ2-3
CASSPSVGTQYF
>TRBV19|TRBJ2-4
CASSILTTKNIQYF
>TRBV20-1|TRBJ2-1
CSAAGQGNEQFF
>TRBV7-8|TRBJ2-1
CASSPSVPATYNEQFF
>TRBV7-9|TRBJ2-7
CASSSFDRGDYEQYF
>TRBV24-1|TRBJ1-1
CATSDSGHLEAFF